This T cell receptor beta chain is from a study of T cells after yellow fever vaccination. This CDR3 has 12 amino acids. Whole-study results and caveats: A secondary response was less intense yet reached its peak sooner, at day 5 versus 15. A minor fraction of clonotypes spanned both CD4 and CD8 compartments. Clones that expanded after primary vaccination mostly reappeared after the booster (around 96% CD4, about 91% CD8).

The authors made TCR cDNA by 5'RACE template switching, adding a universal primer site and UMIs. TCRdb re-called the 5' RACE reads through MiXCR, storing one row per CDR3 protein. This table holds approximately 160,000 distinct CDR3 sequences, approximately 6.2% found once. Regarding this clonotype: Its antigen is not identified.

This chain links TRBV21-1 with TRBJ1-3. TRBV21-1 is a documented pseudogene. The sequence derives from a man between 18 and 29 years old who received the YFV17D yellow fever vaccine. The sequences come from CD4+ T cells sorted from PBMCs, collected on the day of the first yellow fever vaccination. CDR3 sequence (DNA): TGTGCCAGCCAGACGCCCGGAAACACCATATATTTT. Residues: CASQTPGNTIYF.